A single sample gave rise to the 4 T cell receptor beta chains below, sequenced in a study of shared T cell receptors in the human thymus. Sequencing used immunoSEQ multiplex PCR; TCRdb keeps in-frame clones, though not all of them. The data show hundreds of thousands of clones, 70% to 90% seen once. The same sample was also used in a study of human thymus T cells.

The sequenced material came from thymocytes. Receptors originate from a boy under two years old with a congenital heart defect.

The chain uses TRBV2 and TRBJ1-2; TRBD1 matches 9 bases. V gave up 6 bases and J gave up 3 bases; unmatched junction bases: 2. The CDR3 loop spans 13 amino acids. Germline V gene sequence: CDR1 SNHLY, CDR2 FYNNEI. This CDR3 is CASRGQGHYGYTF. CDR3 DNA: TGTGCCAGCAGGGGACAGGGTCACTATGGCTACACCTTC.

V and J are TRBV28 and TRBJ1-5; TRBD1 is a possible D gene (5 bases). The ends were cut back, 2 bases at V and 2 bases at J, with 16 bases in the middle. The germline V gene encodes CDR1 MDHEN and CDR2 SYDVKM. The length of the CDR3 is 17 residues. The CDR3 protein is CASSLAPGRGGNQPQHF. The CDR3, as DNA: TGTGCCAGCAGTTTAGCCCCCGGGAGGGGAGGCAATCAGCCCCAGCATTTT.

The gene calls are TRBV5-1 and TRBJ1-1; 12 nucleotides line up with TRBD1. The CDR3 consists of 20 residues. J lost 0 bases, V lost 0 bases, and 12 bases had no gene match. CDR1 SGHRS and CDR2 YFSETQ come from the germline V gene. The CDR3 reads CASSLAQPGQGAKLNTEAFF. The CDR3 nucleotides read TGCGCCAGCAGCTTGGCCCAACCGGGACAGGGGGCGAAGTTGAACACTGAAGCTTTCTTT. Full variable domain (remainder filled in from reference TRBV5-1 and TRBJ1-1): KAGVTQTPRYLIKTRGQQVTLSCSPISGHRSVSWYQQTPGQGLQFLFEYFSETQRNKGNFPGRFSGRQFSNSRSEMNVSTLELGDSALYLCASSLAQPGQGAKLNTEAFFGQGTRLTVV.

The chain recombines TRBV5-5 with TRBJ2-1; 7 bases are shared with TRBD1. The CDR3 length is 16 residues. V shed 5 bases and J 4 bases; nucleotides not matched to a gene: 12. Germline V gives CDR1 SGHKS, CDR2 YYEKEE (reference sequence). The CDR3 loop reads CASSRGRGNIYNEQFF. The CDR3 DNA sequence: TGTGCCAGCAGTAGGGGCAGGGGGAATATATACAATGAGCAGTTCTTC.